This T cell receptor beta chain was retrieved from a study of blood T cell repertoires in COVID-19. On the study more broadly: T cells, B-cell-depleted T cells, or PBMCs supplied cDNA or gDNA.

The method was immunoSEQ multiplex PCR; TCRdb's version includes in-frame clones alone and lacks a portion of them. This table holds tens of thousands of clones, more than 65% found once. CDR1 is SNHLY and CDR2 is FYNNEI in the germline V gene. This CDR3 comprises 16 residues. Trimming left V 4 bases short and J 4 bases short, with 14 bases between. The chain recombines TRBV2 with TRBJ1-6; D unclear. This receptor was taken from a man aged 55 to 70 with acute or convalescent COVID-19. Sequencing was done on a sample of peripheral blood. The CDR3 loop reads CASSGAQKVYNSPLHF. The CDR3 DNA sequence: TGTGCCAGCAGTGGGGCTCAGAAGGTTTATAATTCACCCCTCCACTTT.